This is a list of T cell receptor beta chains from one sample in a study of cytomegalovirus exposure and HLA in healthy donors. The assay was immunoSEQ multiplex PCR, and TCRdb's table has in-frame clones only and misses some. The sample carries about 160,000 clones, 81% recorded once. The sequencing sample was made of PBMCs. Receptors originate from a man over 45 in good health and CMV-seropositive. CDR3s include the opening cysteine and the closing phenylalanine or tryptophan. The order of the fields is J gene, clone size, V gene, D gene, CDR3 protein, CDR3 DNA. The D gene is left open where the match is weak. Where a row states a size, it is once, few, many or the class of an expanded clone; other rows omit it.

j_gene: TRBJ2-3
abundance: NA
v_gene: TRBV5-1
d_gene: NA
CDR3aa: CASSLSITDTQYF
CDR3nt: TGCGCCAGCAGCTTGAGCATAACGGATACGCAGTATTTT

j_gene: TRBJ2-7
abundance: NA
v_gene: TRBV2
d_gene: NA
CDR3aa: CASSFLSYEQYF
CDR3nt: TGTGCCAGCAGCTTTCTAAGCTACGAGCAGTACTTC

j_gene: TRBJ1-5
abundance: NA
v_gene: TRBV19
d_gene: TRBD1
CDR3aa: CASSPWTGADQPQHF
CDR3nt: TGTGCCAGTAGTCCCTGGACAGGGGCTGATCAGCCCCAGCATTTT

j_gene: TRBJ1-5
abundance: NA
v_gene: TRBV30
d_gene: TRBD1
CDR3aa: CARHGTGNSNQPQHF
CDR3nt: TGTGCCCGACACGGGACAGGGAATAGCAATCAGCCCCAGCATTTT

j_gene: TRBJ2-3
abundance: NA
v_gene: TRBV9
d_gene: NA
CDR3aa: CASSPGDTQYF
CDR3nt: TGTGCCAGCAGCCCCGGGGATACGCAGTATTTT

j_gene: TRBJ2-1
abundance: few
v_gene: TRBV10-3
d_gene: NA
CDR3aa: CAISPRLEYNEQFF
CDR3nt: TGTGCCATCAGCCCCCGTCTAGAATACAATGAGCAGTTCTTC

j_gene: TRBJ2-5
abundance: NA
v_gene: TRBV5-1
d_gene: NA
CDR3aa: CASSLARVETQYF
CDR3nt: TGCGCCAGCAGCTTGGCCAGGGTGGAGACCCAGTACTTC

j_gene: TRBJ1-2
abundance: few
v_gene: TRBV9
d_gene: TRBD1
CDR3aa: CASSGPGQSTIDPYGYTF
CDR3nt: TGTGCCAGCAGCGGACCGGGACAGAGTACGATTGACCCCTATGGCTACACCTTC

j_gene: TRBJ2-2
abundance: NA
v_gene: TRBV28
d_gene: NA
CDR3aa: CASRQWPFNTGELFF
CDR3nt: TGTGCCAGCAGACAGTGGCCATTTAACACCGGGGAGCTGTTTTTT

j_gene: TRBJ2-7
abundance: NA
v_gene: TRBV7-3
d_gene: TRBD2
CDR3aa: CASSSRLAGSSYEQYF
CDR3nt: TGTGCCAGCAGTTCCCGACTAGCGGGGTCCTCCTACGAGCAGTACTTC

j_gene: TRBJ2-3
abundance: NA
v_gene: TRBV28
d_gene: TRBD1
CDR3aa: CASLEAGTALLLDTQYF
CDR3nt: TGTGCCAGCCTCGAGGCCGGGACAGCGTTATTATTGGATACGCAGTATTTT

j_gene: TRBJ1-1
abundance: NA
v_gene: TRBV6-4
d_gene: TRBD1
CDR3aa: CASSPLPGGREAFF
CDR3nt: TGTGCCAGCAGTCCCCTCCCAGGGGGTCGTGAAGCTTTCTTT

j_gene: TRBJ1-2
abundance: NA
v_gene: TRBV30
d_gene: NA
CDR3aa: CAWSVEGLNYGYTF
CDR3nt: TGTGCCTGGAGTGTAGAGGGCCTTAACTATGGCTACACCTTC

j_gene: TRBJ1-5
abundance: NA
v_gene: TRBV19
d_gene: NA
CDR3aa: CASRRAEGQPQHF
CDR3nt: TGTGCCAGTAGGAGGGCGGAGGGGCAGCCCCAGCATTTT

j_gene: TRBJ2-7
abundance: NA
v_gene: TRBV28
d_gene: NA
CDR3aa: CASSFDRAYEQYF
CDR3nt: TGTGCCAGCAGCTTCGACAGAGCCTACGAGCAGTACTTC

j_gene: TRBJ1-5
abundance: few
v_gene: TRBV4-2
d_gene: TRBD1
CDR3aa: CASSQDLQGANQPQHF
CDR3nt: TGTGCCAGCAGCCAAGATCTACAGGGGGCAAATCAGCCCCAGCATTTT

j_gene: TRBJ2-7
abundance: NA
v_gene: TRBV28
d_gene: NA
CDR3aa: CASSSPISGAHYEQYF
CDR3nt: TGTGCCAGCAGTTCCCCGATCAGCGGAGCGCACTACGAGCAGTACTTC